This T cell receptor (beta chain) comes out of a study of T cell responses to AZD1222 COVID-19 vaccine. TCRdb keeps only in-frame clones here, not all; method: immunoSEQ multiplex PCR. Of around 130,000 clones listed, 92% were seen once; the top ten hold around 1.7%. Per germline, CDR1 SQVTM and CDR2 ANQGSEA. Trimming removed 6 bases from V and 8 bases from J, with 8 bases in between. This CDR3 region has 10 residues. The sequence derives from an adult in good health. J is TRBJ2-1 and V is TRBV29-1; no definite D call. Sequenced material: peripheral blood, taken on day 0 of AZD1222 vaccination. CDR3 DNA: TGCAGCGTCTTTCGAGATGAGCAGTTCTTC. Amino acid sequence: CSVFRDEQFF.